Each of the 20 T cell receptor beta chains below was sequenced from the same sample in a study of blood T cell repertoires in COVID-19 (dated by TCRdb to 2018 to 2021). The library relied on the immunoSEQ multiplex PCR assay. TCRdb took over this immuneACCESS table, retaining in-frame rearrangements with V and J assigned. Such tables are incomplete; in checked studies, under half of the missing clones stem from an unresolved V gene, and the remainder is unexplained. This sample gives roughly 30,000 clones in total; nearly 85% of them show up just once. The ten biggest clones cover about 16% of the sample. Material: peripheral blood. The origin of the receptors is a man aged 65 to 85 with active COVID-19.

This clone is medium-sized (0.01 to 0.1%) by share. The CDR3 bases are TGTGCCAGCAGTTTCACAGCTACCTATGGCTACACCTTC. Its translation: CASSFTATYGYTF. The chain joins TRBV12-3 or TRBV12-4 to TRBJ1-2; D is unresolved. V dropped 3 bases and J dropped 4 bases, with 9 bases sitting between them. The CDR3 runs 13 residues.

The chain uses TRBV6-5 and TRBJ2-5, with D perhaps matching TRBD2 (5 bases). V was pared by 6 bases and J by 2 bases, with 13 bases between. The CDR3 consists of 14 residues. Germline V gene sequence: CDR1 MNHEY, CDR2 SVGAGI. The CDR3 protein is CASSPSDWQETQYF. The CDR3 DNA sequence: TGTGCCAGCAGCCCCTCGGACTGGCAAGAGACCCAGTACTTC.

In this sample, this clone turned up once. The rearrangement joins TRBV19 to TRBJ1-5, with D tentatively TRBD1 (6 bases). Trimming removed 8 bases at V and 7 bases at J, with 24 bases between. The germline V gene encodes CDR1 LNHDA and CDR2 SQIVND (reference sequence). The CDR3 is 16 residues long. CDR3 nucleotides: TGTGCCAGTGGGGGCCACAGGGATATCGGGGCGCAGCCCCAGCATTTT. As protein: CASGGHRDIGAQPQHF. Combining the CDR3 with reference TRBV19 and TRBJ1-5 gives the whole variable domain DGGITQSPKYLFRKEGQNVTLSCEQNLNHDAMYWYRQDPGQGLRLIYYSQIVNDFQKGDIAEGYSVSREKKESFPLTVTSAQKNPTAFYLCASGGHRDIGAQPQHFGDGTRLSIL.

The chain uses TRBV27 and TRBJ2-3, with 9 bases identical to TRBD2. From germline, CDR1 is MNHEY and CDR2 SMNVEV (reference sequence). The CDR3 has 15 residues. Trimming took 4 bases from V and 1 from J; bases not matched to a gene: 3. CDR3 sequence (DNA): TGTGCCAGCAGTTCCCGGACTAGCGGCACAGATACGCAGTATTTT. This gives the protein CASSSRTSGTDTQYF.

This clone has more than one count but fewer than ten. The V call is TRBV19, the J call TRBJ1-1; TRBD1 might be the D (6 bases). There are 15 residues in the CDR3. Germline-derived CDR1 and CDR2 are LNHDA and SQIVND (reference sequence). Deletions cut 3 bases from V and 5 bases from J, with 16 bases between. The CDR3: CASSIWSTRGTEAFF. DNA for the CDR3: TGTGCCAGTAGTATTTGGTCCACAAGGGGGACTGAAGCTTTCTTT.

This sequence joins TRBV5-1 and TRBJ2-7; D gene ambiguous. Trimming took 0 bases from V and 2 from J, leaving 9 bases between them. Germline V lookup: CDR1 SGHRS, CDR2 YFSETQ. The CDR3 has 14 residues. The CDR3 DNA follows: TGCGCCAGCAGCTTGGGAACAGACGCCTACGAGCAGTACTTC. Its translation is CASSLGTDAYEQYF. Full variable domain (remainder filled in from reference TRBV5-1 and TRBJ2-7): KAGVTQTPRYLIKTRGQQVTLSCSPISGHRSVSWYQQTPGQGLQFLFEYFSETQRNKGNFPGRFSGRQFSNSRSEMNVSTLELGDSALYLCASSLGTDAYEQYFGPGTRLTVT.

The chain carries TRBV2 and TRBJ1-5, with a possible D match to TRBD1 (6 bases). V lost 6 bases, J lost 3 bases, and 6 bases lay in between. Germline lookup yields CDR1 SNHLY and CDR2 FYNNEI. The CDR3 is 12 residues long. The CDR3 here is CASRGANQPQHF. Here the CDR3 DNA reads TGTGCCAGCAGGGGGGCCAATCAGCCCCAGCATTTT.

The rearrangement uses TRBV5-4 and TRBJ1-1; TRBD1 might be the D (5 bases). Trimming removed 4 bases at V and 1 base at J, with 11 bases between. The CDR3 covers 14 residues. The germline gives CDR1 SGHNT, CDR2 YYREEE (reference sequence). The CDR3, as DNA: TGTGCCAGCAGCCTAAGGGGAGGGAACACTGAAGCTTTCTTT. Its protein is CASSLRGGNTEAFF.

V and J are TRBV12-5 and TRBJ2-5, with TRBD1 identical over 9 bases. This CDR3 is built from 15 residues. Trimming cost V 1 base and J 5 bases; bases outside gene matches: 5. Germline CDR1 reads LGHNT; CDR2 reads FRNRAP. In DNA, the CDR3 is TGTGCTAGTGGTTTGGCCGGGACAGGGTTGGAGACCCAGTACTTC. It translates to CASGLAGTGLETQYF.

The V gene is TRBV7-8, the J gene TRBJ2-1; D possibly corresponds to TRBD2 (7 bases). This CDR3 is 17 amino acids long. With 5 bases removed from V and 4 bases from J, the gap between germline ends came to 21 bases. Looked up from germline, CDR1 is SGHVS and CDR2 is FQNEAQ. Here the CDR3 DNA reads TGTGCCAGCAGCCCCAGGGGTGCGGGGGCGGGGTACAATGAGCAGTTCTTC. Protein: CASSPRGAGAGYNEQFF.

The rearrangement links TRBV7-9 to TRBJ2-1, with D hard to call. The CDR3 is 11 residues long. Germline V lookup: CDR1 SEHNR, CDR2 FQNEAQ (reference sequence). The V end was cut by 3 bases, the J end by 7 bases, with 4 bases between. The CDR3 DNA reads as TGTGCCAGCAGCTTGAGGAATGAGCAGTTCTTC. Protein sequence: CASSLRNEQFF.

The V gene is TRBV6-5, the J gene TRBJ1-1, with D possibly matching TRBD1 (6 bases). This CDR3 region has 11 residues. Germline values: CDR1 MNHEY, CDR2 SVGAGI. Trimming stripped 4 bases from V and 14 bases from J, with 14 bases between. The CDR3 nucleotides read TGTGCCAGCAGTTTCACAGGGTCCGTCTTCTTT. Amino acids: CASSFTGSVFF.

This clone has only a few counts. The V gene is TRBV5-1, the J gene TRBJ2-7, with 9 nucleotides matching TRBD1. This CDR3 contains 15 residues. Germline CDR1 SGHRS, CDR2 YFSETQ. V was pared by 7 bases and J by 2 bases, with 10 bases of the junction left unmatched. The CDR3 sequence is CASYLGGTGTYEQYF. CDR3 sequence (DNA): TGCGCCAGCTACCTCGGTGGGACAGGGACCTACGAGCAGTACTTC.

The V and J genes are TRBV2 and TRBJ2-3, with 7 bases lining up with TRBD1. CDR1 is SNHLY and CDR2 is FYNNEI in the germline V gene. The J segment lost 5 bases and the V segment lost 6 bases, leaving 5 bases of the junction unmatched. The CDR3 is 13 residues long. The CDR3, as DNA: TGTGCCAGCAGGACAGGGCGAAAAGATACGCAGTATTTT. Translated: CASRTGRKDTQYF. Full variable domain (remainder filled in from reference TRBV2 and TRBJ2-3): EPEVTQTPSHQVTQMGQEVILRCVPISNHLYFYWYRQILGQKVEFLVSFYNNEISEKSEIFDDQFSVERPDGSNFTLKIRSTKLEDSAMYFCASRTGRKDTQYFGPGTRLTVL.

This clone showed up just once. V and J are TRBV25-1 and TRBJ2-2; TRBD1 is a possible D gene (5 bases). This CDR3 has 11 amino acids. Trimming cost V 11 bases and J 7 bases, with 11 bases left between them. Germline CDR1 reads MGHDK; CDR2 reads SYGVNS. The CDR3 sequence is CAAKGFGELFF. In DNA, the CDR3 is TGTGCCGCCAAGGGGTTCGGGGAGCTGTTTTTT.

The V and J genes are TRBV3-1 (or the pseudogene TRBV3-2) and TRBJ2-2, with 9 bases matching TRBD2. Germline V CDR1 and CDR2: LGHDT, YNNKEL (reference sequence). This CDR3 region has 18 residues. With 1 base clipped from V and 2 bases from J, the junction kept 8 bases outside the gene matches. CDR3: CASSQGPAGGANTGELFF. As DNA, the CDR3 is TGTGCCAGCAGCCAAGGCCCCGCGGGGGGGGCCAACACCGGGGAGCTGTTTTTT.

The gene calls are TRBV5-5 and TRBJ1-2, with 7 bases identical to TRBD1. The CDR3 has 13 residues. V shed 0 bases and J 8 bases; nucleotides not matched to a gene: 4. Germline CDR1 is SGHKS and CDR2 is YYEKEE (reference sequence). The CDR3 reads CASSLVDREGYTF. The CDR3 DNA reads TGTGCCAGCAGCTTGGTTGACAGGGAAGGCTACACCTTC.

The V gene is TRBV5-1, the J gene TRBJ2-3, with D perhaps matching TRBD2 (6 bases). The CDR3 totals 12 residues. Trimming shortened V by 4 bases and J by 6 bases, and 9 bases separated the two germline ends. CDR1 is SGHRS and CDR2 is YFSETQ in the germline V gene. CDR3 residues: CASSHAGDTQYF. The CDR3 DNA sequence: TGCGCCAGCAGCCACGCGGGGGATACGCAGTATTTT. The entire variable domain, with the rest obtained from reference TRBV5-1 and TRBJ2-3, is as follows: KAGVTQTPRYLIKTRGQQVTLSCSPISGHRSVSWYQQTPGQGLQFLFEYFSETQRNKGNFPGRFSGRQFSNSRSEMNVSTLELGDSALYLCASSHAGDTQYFGPGTRLTVL.

The V and J genes are TRBV19 and TRBJ2-6; 7 bases align to TRBD1. CDR1 is LNHDA and CDR2 is SQIVND in the germline V gene (reference sequence). This CDR3 region has 15 residues. The V and J ends lost 2 bases and 3 bases, in that order; junction bases with no gene match: 1. The DNA of the CDR3 is TGTGCCAGTAGTATACAGGGGGTTGGGGCCAACGTCCTGACTTTC. Translated, it gives CASSIQGVGANVLTF.

The chain carries TRBV18 and TRBJ1-1; D unresolved. This CDR3 region has 14 residues. Germline V CDR1 and CDR2: KGHSH, LQKENI. Trimming removed 3 bases from V and 0 bases from J, with 8 bases in between. The CDR3 loop reads CASSPDWVNTEAFF. The CDR3 DNA follows: TGTGCCAGCTCACCTGACTGGGTGAACACTGAAGCTTTCTTT. The whole variable domain, filled in from reference TRBV18 and TRBJ1-1, reads NAGVMQNPRHLVRRRGQEARLRCSPMKGHSHVYWYRQLPEEGLKFMVYLQKENIIDESGMPKERFSAEFPKEGPSILRIQQVVRGDSAAYFCASSPDWVNTEAFFGQGTRLTVV.